These 7 T cell receptor beta chains were sequenced from one sample in a study of cytomegalovirus exposure and HLA in healthy donors. The PCR made use of 60 Vbeta and 13 Jbeta primers. Measured with immunoSEQ multiplex PCR; TCRdb has only the in-frame clones, and not every one. The sample includes about 120,000 clones, about three quarters of them seen just once. The sample consisted of PBMCs. These receptors came from a man in his sixties in good health and CMV-seropositive.

Worth noting for this clone: Other DNA sequences in the sample encode the same CDR3. This chain links TRBV9 with TRBJ2-3; 8 bases match TRBD2. CDR3 length: 15 residues. Looked up from germline, CDR1 is SGDLS and CDR2 is YYNGEE. J gave up 4 bases and V 3 bases, and 7 bases lay outside the gene matches. DNA of the CDR3: TGTGCCAGCAGCGGGACTAGCACTTTTCCAGATACGCAGTATTTT. Protein: CASSGTSTFPDTQYF.

The genes are TRBV7-6 and TRBJ1-6; tentatively, D is TRBD1 (6 bases). In germline, CDR1 is SGHVS, CDR2 FNYEAQ. Trimming removed 6 bases from V and 10 bases from J, with 13 bases in between. CDR3 length equals 13 residues. CDR3 protein: CASSSGTPSPLHF. CDR3 in DNA: TGTGCCAGCAGTTCCGGGACACCCTCACCCCTCCACTTT.

The V call is TRBV5-6, the J call TRBJ2-2; D gene ambiguous. Germline CDR1 reads SGHDT; CDR2 reads YYEEEE. The CDR3 is 14 residues long. The ends were cut back, 2 bases at V and 4 bases at J, with 9 bases in the middle. The CDR3 nucleotides are TGTGCCAGCAGCTTCGGTCGTCTCACCGGGGAGCTGTTTTTT. This sequence encodes CASSFGRLTGELFF.

The chain joins TRBV18 to TRBJ2-5; 9 nucleotides align to TRBD1. Germline V gene sequence: CDR1 KGHSH, CDR2 LQKENI. There are 15 residues in the CDR3. The junction had 5 bases not matched to a gene; V was cut back by 2 bases and J by 4 bases. The CDR3 coding sequence is TGTGCCAGCTCACCAAACAGGGGGCGGGGAGAGACCCAGTACTTC. As protein: CASSPNRGRGETQYF.

V and J are TRBV5-1 and TRBJ2-7, with 11 bases lining up with TRBD1. The V gene's germline CDR1 is SGHRS and CDR2 YFSETQ. The CDR3 has 15 residues. The V and J ends lost 4 bases and 6 bases, in that order; junction bases with no gene match: 9. The CDR3 reads CASSRFGTGGPEQYF. CDR3 bases: TGCGCCAGCAGCCGCTTCGGGACAGGGGGTCCCGAGCAGTACTTC.

This chain connects TRBV7-2 to TRBJ2-7; D might be TRBD2 (6 bases). V lost 1 base to trimming and J lost 1 base, with 17 bases between them. This CDR3 region has 17 residues. Germline CDR1 SGHTA, CDR2 FQGNSA. CDR3 sequence: CASSLGLLADRSYEQYF. CDR3 bases: TGTGCCAGCAGCTTAGGATTGTTAGCGGATCGTTCCTACGAGCAGTACTTC. Using reference TRBV7-2 and TRBJ2-7 for the parts outside the CDR3, the full variable domain is GAGVSQSPSNKVTEKGKDVELRCDPISGHTALYWYRQSLGQGLEFLIYFQGNSAPDKSGLPSDRFSAERTGGSVSTLTIQRTQQEDSAVYLCASSLGLLADRSYEQYFGPGTRLTVT.

Concerning this clone: Within the sample, other DNA sequences also encode this same CDR3. CDR3 sequence reads: CASSTRTGDQPQHF. In DNA, the CDR3 is TGTGCCAGCAGTACCCGGACAGGAGATCAGCCCCAGCATTTT. This chain links TRBV6-6 with TRBJ1-5; the match to TRBD1 covers 7 bases. The germline V gene has CDR1 MNHNY and CDR2 SVGAGI (reference sequence). The CDR3 spans 14 residues. V dropped 5 bases and J dropped 5; count of bases not matched to a gene: 6.